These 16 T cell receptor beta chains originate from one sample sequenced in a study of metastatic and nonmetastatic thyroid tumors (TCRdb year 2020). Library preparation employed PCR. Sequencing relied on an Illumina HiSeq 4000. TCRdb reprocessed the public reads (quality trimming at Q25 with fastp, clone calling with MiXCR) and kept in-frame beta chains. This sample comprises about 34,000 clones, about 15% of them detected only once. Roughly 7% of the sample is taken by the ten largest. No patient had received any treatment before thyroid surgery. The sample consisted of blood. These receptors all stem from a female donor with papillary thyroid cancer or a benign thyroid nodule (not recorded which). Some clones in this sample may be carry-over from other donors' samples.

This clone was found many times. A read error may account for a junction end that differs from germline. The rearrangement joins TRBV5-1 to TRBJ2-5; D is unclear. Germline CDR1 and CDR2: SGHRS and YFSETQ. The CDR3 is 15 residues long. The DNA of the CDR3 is TGCGCCAGCGGATACCAACCCCGGCGCGAAGAGATCCAGTACTTC. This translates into CASGYQPRREEIQYF.

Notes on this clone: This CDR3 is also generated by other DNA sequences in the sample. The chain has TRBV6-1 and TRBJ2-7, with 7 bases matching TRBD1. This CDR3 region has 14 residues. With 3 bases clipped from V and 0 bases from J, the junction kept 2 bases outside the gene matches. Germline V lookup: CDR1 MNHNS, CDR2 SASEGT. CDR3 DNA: TGTGCCAGCAGTGAGGGGGACAGCTCCTACGAGCAGTACTTC. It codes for CASSEGDSSYEQYF.

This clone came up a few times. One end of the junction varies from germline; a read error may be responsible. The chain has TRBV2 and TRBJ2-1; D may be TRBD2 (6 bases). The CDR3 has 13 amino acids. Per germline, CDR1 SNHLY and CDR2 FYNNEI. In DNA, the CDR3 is TGTGCCAGCATTGAAGTCTGGCAGGGACTGCAGTTCTTC. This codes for CASIEVWQGLQFF.

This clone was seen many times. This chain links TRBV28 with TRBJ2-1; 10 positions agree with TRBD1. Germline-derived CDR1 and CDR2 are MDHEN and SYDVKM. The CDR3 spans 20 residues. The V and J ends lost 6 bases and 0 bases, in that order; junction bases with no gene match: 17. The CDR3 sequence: CASRRTLRTGGNSSYNEQFF. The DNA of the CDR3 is TGTGCCAGCAGAAGAACCCTCCGGACAGGGGGTAATAGCTCCTACAATGAGCAGTTCTTC.

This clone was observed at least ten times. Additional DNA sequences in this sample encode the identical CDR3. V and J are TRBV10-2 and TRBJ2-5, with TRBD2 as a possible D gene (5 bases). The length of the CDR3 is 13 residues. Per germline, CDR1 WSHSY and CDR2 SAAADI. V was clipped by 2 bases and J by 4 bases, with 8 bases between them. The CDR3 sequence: CASSEQGGETQYF. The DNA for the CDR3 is TGCGCCAGCAGTGAGCAAGGAGGAGAGACCCAGTACTTC.

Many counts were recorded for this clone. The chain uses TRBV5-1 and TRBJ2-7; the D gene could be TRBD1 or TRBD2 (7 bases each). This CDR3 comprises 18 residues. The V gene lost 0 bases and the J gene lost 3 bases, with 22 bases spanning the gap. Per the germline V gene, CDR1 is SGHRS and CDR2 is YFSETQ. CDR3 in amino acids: CASSLAGTVDGGVYEQYF. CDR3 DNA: TGCGCCAGCAGCTTGGCAGGGACAGTGGATGGGGGGGTCTACGAGCAGTACTTC.

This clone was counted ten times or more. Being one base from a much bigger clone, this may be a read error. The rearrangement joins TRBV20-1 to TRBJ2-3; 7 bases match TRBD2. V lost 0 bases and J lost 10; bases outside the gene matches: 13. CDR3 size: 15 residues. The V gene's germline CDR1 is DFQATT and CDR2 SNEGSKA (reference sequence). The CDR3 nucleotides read TGCAGTGCTAGAGATAACTCGTGGGAGGGCCGATCGCAGTATTTT. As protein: CSARDNSWEGRSQYF.

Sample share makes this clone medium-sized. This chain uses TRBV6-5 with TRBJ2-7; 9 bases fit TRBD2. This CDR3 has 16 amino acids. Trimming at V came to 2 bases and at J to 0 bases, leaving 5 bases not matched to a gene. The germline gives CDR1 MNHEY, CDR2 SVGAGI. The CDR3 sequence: CASSYLKTSGSYEQYF. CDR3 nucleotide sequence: TGTGCCAGCAGTTACCTTAAGACTAGCGGCTCCTACGAGCAGTACTTC.

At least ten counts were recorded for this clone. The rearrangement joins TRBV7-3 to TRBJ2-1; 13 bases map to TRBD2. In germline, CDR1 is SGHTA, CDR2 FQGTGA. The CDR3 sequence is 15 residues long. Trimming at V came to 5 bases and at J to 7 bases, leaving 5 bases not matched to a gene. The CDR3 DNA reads TGTGCCAGCAGCCGGGGACTAGCGGGAAAGAATGAGCAGTTCTTC. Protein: CASSRGLAGKNEQFF.

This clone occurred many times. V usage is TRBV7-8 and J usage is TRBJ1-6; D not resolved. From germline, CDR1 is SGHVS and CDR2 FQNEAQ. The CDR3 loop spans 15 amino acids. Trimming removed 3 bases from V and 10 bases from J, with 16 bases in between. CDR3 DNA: TGTGCCAGCAGCTTGAAAGGTCGAGGGAAGTCACCCCTCCACTTT. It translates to CASSLKGRGKSPLHF.

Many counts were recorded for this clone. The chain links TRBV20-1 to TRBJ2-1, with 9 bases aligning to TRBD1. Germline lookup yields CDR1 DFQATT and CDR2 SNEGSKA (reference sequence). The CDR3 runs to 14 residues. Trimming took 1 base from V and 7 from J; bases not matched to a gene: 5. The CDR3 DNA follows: TGCAGTGCTAGAGCTCACGGACAGGGGAATGAGCAGTTCTTC. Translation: CSARAHGQGNEQFF.

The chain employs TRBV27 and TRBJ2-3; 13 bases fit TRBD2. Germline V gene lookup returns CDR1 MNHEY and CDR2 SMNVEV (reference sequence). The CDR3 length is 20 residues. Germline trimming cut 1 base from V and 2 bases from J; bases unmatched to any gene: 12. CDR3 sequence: CASSLCRGLAGFSFTDTQYF. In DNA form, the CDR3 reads TGTGCCAGCAGTTTATGCAGGGGACTAGCGGGATTTTCCTTCACAGATACGCAGTATTTT.

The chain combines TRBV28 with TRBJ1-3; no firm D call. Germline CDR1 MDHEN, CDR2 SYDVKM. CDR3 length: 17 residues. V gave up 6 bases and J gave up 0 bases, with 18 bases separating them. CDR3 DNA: TGTGCCAGCAGCACCCGGACCGCTCGTGGCTCTGGAAACACCATATATTTT. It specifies CASSTRTARGSGNTIYF.

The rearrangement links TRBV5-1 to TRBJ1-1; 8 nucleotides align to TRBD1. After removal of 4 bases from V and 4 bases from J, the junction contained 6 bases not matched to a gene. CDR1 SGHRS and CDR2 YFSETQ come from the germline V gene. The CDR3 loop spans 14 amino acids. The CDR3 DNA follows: TGCGCCAGCAGCCCAGGGGGCGCGGGCACTGAAGCTTTCTTT. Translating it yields CASSPGGAGTEAFF.

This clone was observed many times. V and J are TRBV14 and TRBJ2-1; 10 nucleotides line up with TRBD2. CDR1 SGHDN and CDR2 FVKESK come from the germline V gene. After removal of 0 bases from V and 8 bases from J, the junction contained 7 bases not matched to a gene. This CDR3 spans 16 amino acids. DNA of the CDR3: TGTGCCAGCAGCCAAGATTTACTAGCGGGAATGGATGAGCAGTTCTTC. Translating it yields CASSQDLLAGMDEQFF.

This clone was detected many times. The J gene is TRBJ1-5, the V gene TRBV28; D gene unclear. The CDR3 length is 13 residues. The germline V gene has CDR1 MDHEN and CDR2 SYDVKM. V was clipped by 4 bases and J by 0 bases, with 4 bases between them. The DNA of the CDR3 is TGTGCCAGCAGTTCAACTAGCAATCAGCCCCAGCATTTT. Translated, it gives CASSSTSNQPQHF.